This T cell receptor beta chain was sequenced in a study of cytomegalovirus exposure and HLA in healthy donors. Broader study findings: Later on, an analysis tied under 20,000 TCR beta sequences to HLA alleles at 0.05 false discovery rate. In a later analysis, donors in an Asian-associated ancestry cluster reportedly had fewer N-insertions in productive TCRs than the cohort mean. Sequencing had likely introduced a cluster of highly shared sequence variants as an artifact.

Germline CDR1 is MNHEY and CDR2 is SMNVEV (reference sequence). The CDR3 is 14 residues long. V dropped 5 bases and J dropped 1; count of bases not matched to a gene: 1. It was with 60 Vbeta and 13 Jbeta primers that the PCR ran. The table came from immunoSEQ multiplex PCR; TCRdb's copy has only in-frame clones and leaves some out. Among some 140,000 clones, under 85% were seen once, and the ten largest hold 2.8%. Notes on this clone: Its target is unknown.

Sequences were obtained from PBMCs. The chain combines TRBV27 with TRBJ1-5, with 8 bases that match TRBD1. This clonotype was sampled from a man aged 18-30 years in good health and CMV-seronegative. The CDR3 loop reads CASSTGGSNQPQHF. The CDR3 bases are TGTGCCAGCAGTACAGGGGGAAGCAATCAGCCCCAGCATTTT.